This TCR beta chain was identified in a study of blood T cells in healthy people across ages. The authors ran a second PCR of 7 to 11 cycles using a sample-barcoded 5' primer and a J-beta primer mix. One entry per CDR3 protein, called by TCRdb with MiXCR from the 5' RACE reads. The sample records 450,000 to 600,000 distinct CDR3 sequences, roughly a quarter being singletons. This clonotype was detected only a few times. For every donor, a draw yielded 9.5 to 10 milliliters of peripheral blood. In germline, CDR1 is WSHSY, CDR2 SAAADI. The V and J ends lost 10 bases and 1 base, in that order; junction bases with no gene match: 20. This CDR3 contains 18 residues. The same sample was also used in a study of T cells of mothers and their children. That work contributes: Over 8 million TCR beta CDR3 reads were obtained from each mother, and roughly 2.9 million from each child. Compared with unrelated pairs, related mother-child pairs had slightly higher, non-significant overlap.

This sequence joins TRBV10-2 and TRBJ2-5; 8 nucleotides line up with TRBD2. The receptor was derived from a boy younger than 10 in good health. Sample: blood. The CDR3 is CATRVDRAARGVQETQYF. CDR3 bases: TGCGCCACCAGAGTCGACCGAGCTGCGCGGGGGGTCCAAGAGACCCAGTACTTC.